Listed here are 13 T cell receptor beta chains from one sample, sequenced in a study of graft-versus-host responses after intestinal transplantation. Method: immunoSEQ multiplex PCR; TCRdb's copy keeps in-frame clones and lacks some. This repertoire shows about 10,000 clones, 85% to 95% found once; its top ten account for over 4%. This material consisted of PBMCs, taken 65 to 70 days after transplant. These receptors all come from a human patient who received an intestinal transplant, so some T cells may come from the graft donor.

The V and J genes are TRBV28 and TRBJ2-5; TRBD1 agrees at 10 bases. Germline V gene sequence: CDR1 MDHEN, CDR2 SYDVKM. Losses at the gene ends were 4 bases for V and 3 bases for J; bases not matched to a gene: 2. The CDR3 runs 14 residues. CDR3 sequence reads: CASSWGTGEETQYF. The CDR3 DNA sequence: TGTGCCAGCAGTTGGGGGACAGGGGAAGAGACCCAGTACTTC. The variable domain in full, with the rest retrieved from reference TRBV28 and TRBJ2-5, is DVKVTQSSRYLVKRTGEKVFLECVQDMDHENMFWYRQDPGLGLRLIYFSYDVKMKEKGDIPEGYSVSREKKERFSLILESASTNQTSMYLCASSWGTGEETQYFGPGTRLLVL.

The chain uses TRBV4-3 and TRBJ1-2, with 7 bases that match TRBD1. This CDR3 is built from 15 residues. The V gene end was trimmed by 0 bases and the J gene end by 8 bases; junction bases not matched to a gene: 9. Germline V CDR1 and CDR2: LGHNA, YSLEER. The CDR3 coding sequence is TGCGCCAGCAGCCAAGACACCGACAGGGTGGGCGGCTACACCTTC. The encoded protein is CASSQDTDRVGGYTF.

The chain links TRBV6-6 to TRBJ2-1; TRBD2 might be the D (6 bases). CDR1 is MNHNY, CDR2 SVGAGI, per germline (reference sequence). CDR3 size: 14 residues. Trimming took off 2 bases at V and 5 bases at J, with 10 bases between the two ends. CDR3 DNA sequence: TGTGCCAGCAGTTACCGGCTAGCGAACAATGAGCAGTTCTTC. Encoded protein: CASSYRLANNEQFF.

The rearrangement joins TRBV25-1 to TRBJ1-1, with D uncertain. Trimming left V 5 bases short and J 10 bases short, with 8 bases between. The CDR3 has 10 amino acids. Germline CDR1 reads MGHDK; CDR2 reads SYGVNS. The CDR3 region has the DNA TGTGCCAGCAGTTCCGGGCGAGCTTTCTTT. This sequence encodes CASSSGRAFF.

The chain employs TRBV5-4 and TRBJ2-1; perhaps D is TRBD1 or TRBD2 (5 bases each). The CDR3 length is 12 residues. The germline V gene encodes CDR1 SGHNT and CDR2 YYREEE (reference sequence). The V end was cut by 4 bases, the J end by 9 bases, with 11 bases between. Written as DNA, the CDR3 is TGTGCCAGCAGCCCCTCAGGGAGTGAGCAGTTCTTC. Residues: CASSPSGSEQFF.

A single count supports this clone. The chain has TRBV19 and TRBJ2-7, with a weak D call TRBD2 (5 bases). CDR1 is LNHDA and CDR2 is SQIVND in the germline V gene (reference sequence). The CDR3 has 14 residues. V was cut by 3 bases and J by 3 bases, with 12 bases left in between. The CDR3 loop is CASSIGSRGYEQYF. CDR3 DNA sequence: TGTGCCAGTAGTATTGGGAGTCGAGGCTACGAGCAGTACTTC.

The rearrangement joins TRBV4-1 to TRBJ2-4; 10 nucleotides match TRBD2. From germline, CDR1 is MGHRA and CDR2 YSYEKL. The CDR3 has 15 amino acids. V dropped 5 bases and J dropped 8; count of bases not matched to a gene: 9. This CDR3 reads CASSFVAGGGDIQYF. CDR3 sequence (DNA): TGCGCCAGCAGCTTTGTAGCGGGAGGAGGAGACATTCAGTACTTC.

This CDR3 reads CASSVGLGSGELFF. DNA for the CDR3: TGTGCCAGCAGCGTAGGGTTGGGGTCCGGGGAGCTGTTTTTT. This rearrangement joins TRBV9 to TRBJ2-2; D is unclear. Trimming removed 0 bases from V and 6 bases from J, with 9 bases in between. This CDR3 comprises 14 residues. The germline gives CDR1 SGDLS, CDR2 YYNGEE.

The chain combines TRBV15 with TRBJ2-1; D unclear. The V gene's germline CDR1 is LNHNV and CDR2 YYDKDF (reference sequence). CDR3 length: 12 amino acids. Trimming took off 1 base at V and 10 bases at J, with 8 bases between the two ends. The CDR3: CATSRVSGEQFF. The CDR3 region has the DNA TGTGCCACCAGCAGAGTTTCGGGCGAGCAGTTCTTC.

V usage is TRBV19 and J usage is TRBJ1-1; TRBD1 is a possible D gene (6 bases). The V end was cut by 5 bases, the J end by 0 bases, with 10 bases between. This CDR3 region has 14 residues. Germline lookup yields CDR1 LNHDA and CDR2 SQIVND (reference sequence). The CDR3 bases are TGTGCCAGTAGTGCCGGGGGCCTGAACACTGAAGCTTTCTTT. Its protein product is CASSAGGLNTEAFF.

The chain links TRBV27 to TRBJ1-5, with TRBD1 identical over 9 bases. This CDR3 is built from 17 residues. In germline, CDR1 is MNHEY, CDR2 SMNVEV (reference sequence). J lost 6 bases, V lost 2 bases, and 11 bases had no gene match. This CDR3 is CASSLKLRDRVGQPQHF. The DNA of the CDR3 is TGTGCCAGCAGTTTAAAGTTACGGGACAGGGTTGGTCAGCCCCAGCATTTT.

This clone was found a few times. The chain combines TRBV7-9 with TRBJ1-4, with a tentative D call TRBD1 (5 bases). This CDR3 has 14 residues. The V and J ends lost 2 bases and 7 bases respectively, with 11 bases between them. CDR1 SEHNR and CDR2 FQNEAQ come from the germline V gene (reference sequence). The CDR3 DNA follows: TGTGCCAGCAGCTTACCGGGACCCACTGAAAAACTGTTTTTT. It translates to CASSLPGPTEKLFF.

This clone was detected only once. V and J are TRBV27 and TRBJ2-1, with 9 bases matching TRBD1. The length of the CDR3 is 14 residues. V lost 6 bases and J lost 6; bases outside the gene matches: 6. CDR1 is MNHEY and CDR2 is SMNVEV in the germline V gene (reference sequence). The CDR3 DNA sequence: TGTGCCAGCAGCCGGACAGGGGTTCTCAATGAGCAGTTCTTC. Protein product: CASSRTGVLNEQFF.